These T cell receptor beta chains were read from a single sample in a study of human T cells and chemical hapten exposure. TCRdb analysed the RACE reads with MiXCR anew, one entry per CDR3 protein. The data show approximately 400,000 distinct CDR3 sequences, around 4.8% seen once. The input for sequencing was whole blood, taken in connection with sensitization to the hapten diphenylcyclopropenone (DPC). Every receptor here comes from a woman in her fifties or sixties with alopecia areata. Some clones in this sample may be carry-over from other donors' samples. Both conserved end residues are part of each CDR3. The D gene is left open where the match is weak.

V	D	CDR3
TRBV24-1	NA	CATSDWGKWEYNEQFF
TRBV28	NA	CASSPWDTETQYF
TRBV14	NA	CASSQGASRPSYEQYF
TRBV4-1	TRBD2	CASSQDPASGRARSDIQYF
TRBV20-1	TRBD1	CSARDTDRGHTEAFF
TRBV12-3/TRBV12-4	NA	CASSFEVNTEAFF
TRBV29-1	TRBD2	CSVDPGGANTGELFF
TRBV7-9	NA	CASSPTGSTDTQYF
TRBV5-6	TRBD1	CASSLRDRTNYGYTF
TRBV5-1	TRBD1	CASSLARDRAPFF
TRBV12-3/TRBV12-4	NA	CASSQIYREGYTF
TRBV19	NA	CASSIAWDGYYEQYF
TRBV6-2/TRBV6-3	NA	CASSTGQSTDTQYF
TRBV5-6	NA	CASSTVWGNRGKETQYF
TRBV29-1	NA	CSFGRSGTRGYTF
TRBV28	NA	CASTARTALSDEQYF
TRBV5-5	NA	CASSLDWNSPLHF
TRBV6-2/TRBV6-3	NA	CASSKERISTDTQYF
TRBV2	NA	CASSEAPGRPTFF
TRBV7-9	TRBD1	CASSGQGFEKLFF
TRBV6-2/TRBV6-3	NA	CASSNLGAPGTKRPRYNEQFF
TRBV4-1	TRBD1	CASSQDEGQGYQPQHF
TRBV12-3/TRBV12-4	NA	CASRGGELFF
TRBV27	TRBD1	CASRPTGTYNSPLHF
TRBV29-1	NA	CSVAAGQLTDTQYF
TRBV20-1	NA	CSAPQVSNEKLFF
TRBV12-3/TRBV12-4	NA	CASRRLLGDAGELFF
TRBV29-1	NA	CSVVGQAAEQYF
TRBV2	TRBD1	CAGGTGSGGYTF
TRBV24-1	TRBD1	CAGSTGAGTDTQYF
TRBV20-1	NA	CSAPTGSAGANVLTF
TRBV6-1	NA	CASSRSYIEQFF
TRBV10-2	NA	CASKLGTEAFF
TRBV5-1	NA	CASSSGRGNTIYF
TRBV20-1	NA	CSASPGATNSPLHF
TRBV7-2	NA	CASSRSVGEPYGYTF
TRBV27	NA	CASGQETQYF
TRBV5-4	TRBD1	CASSDRTGSNTGELFF
TRBV7-9	NA	CASSLYPPPDSYEQYF
TRBV12-3/TRBV12-4	NA	CASGLGGFDTQYF
TRBV7-2	NA	CASSLVAEKQFF
TRBV13	NA	CASSLQSGANVLTF
TRBV29-1	NA	CSVVGRLNTEAFF
TRBV4-3	NA	CASSQESYPDSQYF
TRBV11-2	NA	CASSFGQPTDTQYF
TRBV7-2	TRBD2	CASSPGLAATEQFF
TRBV6-5	TRBD2	CASSQRGEQYF
TRBV7-2	NA	CASSFSRALTDTQYF
TRBV7-9	NA	CASSSDGNTGELFF
TRBV4-3	NA	CASSQDRGIYSPLHF
TRBV6-1	NA	CAGADSNYGYTF
TRBV6-2/TRBV6-3	NA	CASSQTRFGSTEAFF
TRBV29-1	TRBD1	CSVAPGQGNTEAFF